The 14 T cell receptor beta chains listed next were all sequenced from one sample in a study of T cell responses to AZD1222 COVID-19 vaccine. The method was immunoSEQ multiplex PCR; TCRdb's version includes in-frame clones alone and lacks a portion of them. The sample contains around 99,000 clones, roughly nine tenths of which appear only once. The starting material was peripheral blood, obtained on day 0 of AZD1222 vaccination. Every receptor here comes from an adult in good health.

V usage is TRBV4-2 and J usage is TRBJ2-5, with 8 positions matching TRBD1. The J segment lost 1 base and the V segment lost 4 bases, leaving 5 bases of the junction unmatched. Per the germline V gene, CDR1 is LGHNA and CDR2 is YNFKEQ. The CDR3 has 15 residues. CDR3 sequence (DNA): TGTGCCAGCAGCCTCACAGGGACAGGCCAAGAGACCCAGTACTTC. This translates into CASSLTGTGQETQYF.

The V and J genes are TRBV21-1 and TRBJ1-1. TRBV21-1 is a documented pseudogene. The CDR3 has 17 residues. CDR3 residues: CASKAGGRVGENTEAFF. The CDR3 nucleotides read TGTGCCAGCAAGGCGGGGGGTAGAGTCGGCGAGAACACTGAAGCTTTCTTT.

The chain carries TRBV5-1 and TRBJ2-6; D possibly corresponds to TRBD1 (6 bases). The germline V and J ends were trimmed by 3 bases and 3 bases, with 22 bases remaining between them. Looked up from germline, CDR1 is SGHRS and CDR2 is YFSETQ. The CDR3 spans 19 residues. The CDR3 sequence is CASSSGGVGGFFGANVLTF. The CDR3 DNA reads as TGCGCCAGCAGCTCTGGAGGCGTAGGGGGATTCTTTGGGGCCAACGTCCTGACTTTC. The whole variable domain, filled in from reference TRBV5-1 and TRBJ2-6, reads KAGVTQTPRYLIKTRGQQVTLSCSPISGHRSVSWYQQTPGQGLQFLFEYFSETQRNKGNFPGRFSGRQFSNSRSEMNVSTLELGDSALYLCASSSGGVGGFFGANVLTFGAGSRLTVL.

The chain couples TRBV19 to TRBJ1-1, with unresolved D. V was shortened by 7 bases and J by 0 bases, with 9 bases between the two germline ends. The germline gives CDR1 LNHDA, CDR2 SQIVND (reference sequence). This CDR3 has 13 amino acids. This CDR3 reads CASKNLLNTEAFF. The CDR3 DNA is TGTGCCAGTAAAAACCTCCTGAACACTGAAGCTTTCTTT.

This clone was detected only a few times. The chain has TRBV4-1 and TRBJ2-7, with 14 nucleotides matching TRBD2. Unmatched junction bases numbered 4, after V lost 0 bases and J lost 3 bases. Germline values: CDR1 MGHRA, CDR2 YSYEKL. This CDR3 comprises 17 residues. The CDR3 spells CASSQEGTSGSIYEQYF. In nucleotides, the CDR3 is TGCGCCAGCAGCCAAGAAGGGACTAGCGGGAGTATCTACGAGCAGTACTTC.

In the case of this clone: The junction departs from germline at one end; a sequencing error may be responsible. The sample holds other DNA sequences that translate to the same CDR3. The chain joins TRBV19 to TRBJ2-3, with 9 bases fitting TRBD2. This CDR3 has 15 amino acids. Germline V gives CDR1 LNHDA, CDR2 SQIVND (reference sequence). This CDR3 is CASSWIAGVADTQYF. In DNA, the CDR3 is TGTGCCAGTAGTTGGATAGCGGGAGTGGCAGATACGCAATATTTT.

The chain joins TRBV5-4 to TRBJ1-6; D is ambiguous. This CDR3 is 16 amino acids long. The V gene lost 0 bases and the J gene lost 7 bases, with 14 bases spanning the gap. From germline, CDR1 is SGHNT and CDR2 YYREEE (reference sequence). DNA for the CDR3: TGTGCCAGCAGCTTGGCCCTGGGCCTGGGGAATTCACCCCTCCACTTT. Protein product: CASSLALGLGNSPLHF.

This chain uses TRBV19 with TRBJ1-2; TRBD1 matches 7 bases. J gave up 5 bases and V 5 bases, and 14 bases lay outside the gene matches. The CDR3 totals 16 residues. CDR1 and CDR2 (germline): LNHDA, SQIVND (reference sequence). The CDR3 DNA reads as TGTGCCAGTAGTTCCATCACTGGACAGGCCAGATATGGCTACACCTTC. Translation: CASSSITGQARYGYTF.

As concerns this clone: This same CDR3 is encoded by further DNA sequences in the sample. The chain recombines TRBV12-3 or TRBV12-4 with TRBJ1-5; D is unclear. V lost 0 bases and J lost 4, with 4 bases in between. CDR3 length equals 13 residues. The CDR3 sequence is CASSLAGNQPQHF. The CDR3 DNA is TGTGCCAGCAGTTTAGCAGGGAATCAGCCCCAGCATTTT.

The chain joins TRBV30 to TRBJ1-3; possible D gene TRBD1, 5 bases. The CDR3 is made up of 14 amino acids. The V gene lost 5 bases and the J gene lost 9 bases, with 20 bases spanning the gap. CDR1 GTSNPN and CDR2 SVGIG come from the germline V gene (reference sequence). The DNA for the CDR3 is TGTGCCTGGGCCGGGGGGGGAGCTGGGACCACCATATATTTT. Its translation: CAWAGGGAGTTIYF.

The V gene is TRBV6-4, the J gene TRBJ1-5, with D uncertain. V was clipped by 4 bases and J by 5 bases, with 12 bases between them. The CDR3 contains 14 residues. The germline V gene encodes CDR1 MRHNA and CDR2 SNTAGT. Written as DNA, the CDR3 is TGTGCCAGCAGTGCCAAGGTCTGGGATCAGCCCCAGCATTTT. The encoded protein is CASSAKVWDQPQHF.

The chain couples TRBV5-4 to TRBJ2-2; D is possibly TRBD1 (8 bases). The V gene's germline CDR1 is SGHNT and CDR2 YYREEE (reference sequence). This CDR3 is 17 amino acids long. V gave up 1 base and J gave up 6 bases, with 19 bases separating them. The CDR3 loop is CASSLTQGAGRAGELFF. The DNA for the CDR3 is TGTGCCAGCAGCTTGACGCAGGGGGCAGGGAGGGCCGGGGAGCTGTTTTTT.

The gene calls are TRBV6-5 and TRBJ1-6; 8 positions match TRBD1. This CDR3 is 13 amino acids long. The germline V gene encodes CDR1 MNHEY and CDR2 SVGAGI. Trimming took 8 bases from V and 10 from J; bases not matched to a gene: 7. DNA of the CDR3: TGTGCCAGCTCCGGGACAGGAGGATCACCCCTCCACTTT. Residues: CASSGTGGSPLHF.

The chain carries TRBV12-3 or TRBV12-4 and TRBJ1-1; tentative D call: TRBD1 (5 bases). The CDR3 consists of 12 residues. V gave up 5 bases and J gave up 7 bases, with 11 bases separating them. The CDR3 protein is CASSPQGFEAFF. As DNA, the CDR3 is TGTGCCAGCAGTCCCCAGGGCTTTGAAGCTTTCTTT.